This T cell receptor beta chain was recorded in a study of response to subunit inactivated influenza vaccine. One entry per CDR3 protein results from TCRdb running MiXCR on the RT-PCR reads. The repertoire holds 600,000 to 850,000 distinct CDR3 sequences, with around 15% as singletons. Turning to this clonotype: Its antigen is not identified.

Germline V gene lookup returns CDR1 SGHRS and CDR2 YFSETQ. V was cut by 1 base and J by 0 bases, with 11 bases left in between. CDR3 length: 15 amino acids. Study-level findings and limits: The authors put forward the suggestion that each seasonal influenza vaccination may bring in only a limited number of new T cells.

This sequence joins TRBV5-1 and TRBJ2-7; D remains unclear. The specimen was PBMCs from blood, collected 14 days before vaccination. This TCR was recovered from a man aged 45-60 years who received an inactivated influenza vaccine. CDR3 sequence reads: CASSLLASYSYEQYF. The CDR3 DNA reads TGCGCCAGCAGCTTGCTCGCCAGTTACTCCTACGAGCAGTACTTC.